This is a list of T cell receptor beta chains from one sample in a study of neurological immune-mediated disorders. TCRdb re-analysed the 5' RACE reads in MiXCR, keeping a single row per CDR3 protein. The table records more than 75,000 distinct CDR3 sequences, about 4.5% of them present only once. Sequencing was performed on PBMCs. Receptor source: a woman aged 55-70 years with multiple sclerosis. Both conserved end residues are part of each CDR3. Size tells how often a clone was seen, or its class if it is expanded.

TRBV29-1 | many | CSVDGYNEQFF
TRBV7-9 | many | CASSSRRTDLNEQFF
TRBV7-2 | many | CASSLGGTGGVYEQYF
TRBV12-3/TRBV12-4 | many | CASSIAGGPRELFF
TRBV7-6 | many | CASSLFPTGGTYNEQFF
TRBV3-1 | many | CASSQDLVGSGREQYF
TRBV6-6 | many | CASRATGVGGYTF
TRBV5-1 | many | CASSLAGGAYNEQFF
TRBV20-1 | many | CSAPEDRANQPQHF
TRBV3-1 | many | CASSLSGRDYNEQFF
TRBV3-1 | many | CASSPGRRLTFTEAFF
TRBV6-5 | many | CASRQGAQSYGTQYF
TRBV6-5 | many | CASRDRPTGELFF
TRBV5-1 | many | CASSGFRDYEQYF
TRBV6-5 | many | CASSYGTGVGTGELFF
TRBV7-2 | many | CATKYDSNLYGYTF
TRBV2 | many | CASRRDGSYEQYF